This T cell receptor beta chain was sequenced in a study of blood T cell repertoires in COVID-19. Produced via immunoSEQ multiplex PCR; TCRdb's table is partial and in-frame only. The sample gives some 190,000 clones, around 80% of which show up once; 15% to 20% is in the top ten. The CDR3 extends over 14 amino acids. Germline CDR1 reads SGHVS; CDR2 reads FQNEAQ. The ends were cut back, 3 bases at V and 0 bases at J, with 6 bases in the middle. The chain joins TRBV7-8 to TRBJ1-3; no clear D gene. The sequence derives from a human donor in a cohort sampled during active COVID-19. Sequences were obtained from peripheral blood. CDR3 nucleotides: TGTGCCAGCAGCTTGCGAAACTCTGGAAACACCATATATTTT. This sequence encodes CASSLRNSGNTIYF. Drawing the rest from reference TRBV7-8 and TRBJ1-3, the complete variable domain is GAGVSQSPRYKVAKRGQDVALRCDPISGHVSLFWYQQALGQGPEFLTYFQNEAQLDKSGLPSDRFFAERPEGSVSTLKIQRTQQEDSAVYLCASSLRNSGNTIYFGEGSWLTVV.